The 32 T cell receptor beta chains below were found in one sample sequenced in a study of blood T cell repertoires in COVID-19. The table came from immunoSEQ multiplex PCR; TCRdb's copy has only in-frame clones and leaves some out. The table records some 240,000 clones, 70% to 85% of them present only once. Sequencing was done on a sample of peripheral blood. Every receptor here comes from a woman aged 40 to 50 who had recovered from COVID-19.

The chain uses TRBV5-1 and TRBJ1-2, with unresolved D. CDR1 is SGHRS, CDR2 YFSETQ, per germline. The CDR3 sequence is 14 residues long. Trimming took 0 bases from V and 0 from J, leaving 6 bases between them. The CDR3 DNA is TGCGCCAGCAGCTTGGACCAGACTAACTATGGCTACACCTTC. Protein sequence: CASSLDQTNYGYTF.

The gene calls are TRBV6-1 and TRBJ2-5; 10 bases agree with TRBD2. The junction had 10 bases not matched to a gene; V was cut back by 4 bases and J by 5 bases. Germline V lookup: CDR1 MNHNS, CDR2 SASEGT. The CDR3 sequence is 16 residues long. The CDR3: CASSGKRGGLGETQYF. The CDR3 DNA reads as TGTGCCAGCAGTGGGAAGCGGGGGGGCCTTGGGGAGACCCAGTACTTC.

The chain links TRBV12-3 or TRBV12-4 to TRBJ1-2; D not resolved. CDR3 length equals 11 residues. Trimming took 7 bases from V and 5 from J, leaving 8 bases between them. CDR3 residues: CASTNGYGYTF. In DNA, the CDR3 is TGTGCCAGCACCAACGGGTATGGCTACACCTTC.

The gene calls are TRBV29-1 and TRBJ2-1; the match to TRBD2 covers 13 bases. The CDR3 length is 13 residues. The V and J ends lost 7 bases and 9 bases, in that order; junction bases with no gene match: 6. Germline lookup yields CDR1 SQVTM and CDR2 ANQGSEA. CDR3 coding DNA: TGCAGCGCCCAACTAGCGGGGGGGGGTGAGCAGTTCTTC. It yields the protein CSAQLAGGGEQFF.

The chain has TRBV7-9 and TRBJ2-7; D is possibly TRBD2 (5 bases). V dropped 4 bases and J dropped 3 bases, with 16 bases sitting between them. The CDR3 has 15 residues. Looked up from germline, CDR1 is SEHNR and CDR2 is FQNEAQ (reference sequence). CDR3 DNA sequence: TGTGCCAGCAGCTCAGACGGAGGAGCCTACTACGAGCAGTACTTC. Amino acid sequence: CASSSDGGAYYEQYF.

The V and J genes are TRBV5-1 and TRBJ2-7, with 8 bases matching TRBD1. The germline gives CDR1 SGHRS, CDR2 YFSETQ. Trimming at V came to 2 bases and at J to 3 bases, leaving 13 bases not matched to a gene. This CDR3 spans 17 amino acids. The CDR3 bases are TGCGCCAGCAGCTTCACTATTGGGACAGGAGATATCTACGAGCAGTACTTC. Translation gives CASSFTIGTGDIYEQYF.

This clone was seen a few times. The chain recombines TRBV10-3 with TRBJ2-2, with 14 bases aligning to TRBD2. Germline CDR1 is ENHRY and CDR2 is SYGVKD. With V trimmed by 2 bases and J by 3 bases, 5 bases remained unmatched. The CDR3 is 18 residues long. This chain's CDR3 is CAISEGLAGGSDTGELFF. The CDR3 DNA sequence: TGTGCCATCAGTGAGGGACTAGCGGGGGGATCTGACACCGGGGAGCTGTTTTTT.

A single count supports this clone. The genes are TRBV12-5 and TRBJ1-2, with 9 bases lining up with TRBD1. The CDR3 has 18 amino acids. Trimming took 2 bases from V and 1 from J; bases not matched to a gene: 11. The germline V gene has CDR1 LGHNT and CDR2 FRNRAP. The CDR3 here is CASGLPWTGQGFNYGYTF. The CDR3 DNA reads TGTGCTAGTGGTTTGCCCTGGACGGGACAGGGCTTTAACTATGGCTACACCTTC.

This clone has a handful of counts. The CDR3 region is CASSLEPPGQGSFGYTF. In DNA, the CDR3 is TGTGCCAGCAGCTTAGAGCCTCCGGGACAGGGTTCTTTTGGCTACACCTTC. The chain is built from TRBV7-8 and TRBJ1-2; TRBD1 matches at 9 bases. Germline V lookup: CDR1 SGHVS, CDR2 FQNEAQ. Trimming took 1 base from V and 7 from J; bases not matched to a gene: 13. This CDR3 has 17 amino acids.

This clone was found once. This sequence joins TRBV21-1 and TRBJ1-1; the table's D call, TRBD1, was not checked against the DNA. TRBV21-1 is reported as a pseudogene. This CDR3 is 14 amino acids long. DNA of the CDR3: TGTGCCAGCAGCAAACTCAGGGGCTCGACTGAAGCTTTCTTT. Amino acid sequence: CASSKLRGSTEAFF.

This chain connects TRBV29-1 to TRBJ1-2; 8 bases agree with TRBD1. Germline V CDR1 and CDR2: SQVTM, ANQGSEA. J gave up 4 bases and V 2 bases, and 12 bases lay outside the gene matches. The length of the CDR3 is 16 residues. CDR3 in DNA: TGCAGCGTTGAAAAAGAGGACAGGGTCGGTCCCTATGGCTACACCTTC. This codes for CSVEKEDRVGPYGYTF.

The CDR3 protein is CAAGGQNTEAFF. Here the CDR3 DNA reads TGTGCTGCGGGAGGGCAGAACACTGAAGCTTTCTTT. The chain is built from TRBV3-1 (or the pseudogene TRBV3-2) and TRBJ1-1, with D uncertain. The CDR3 runs 12 residues. Looked up from germline, CDR1 is LGHDT and CDR2 is YNNKEL (reference sequence).

Only one count was recorded for this clone. The J gene is TRBJ2-3, the V gene TRBV14; D gene uncertain. CDR1 and CDR2 from the germline V gene are SGHDN and FVKESK. The CDR3 is 13 residues long. The V and J ends lost 1 base and 4 bases respectively, with 6 bases between them. The CDR3 nucleotides are TGTGCCAGCAGCCAAGGATTAGCAGATACGCAGTATTTT. As protein: CASSQGLADTQYF.

Comment on this clone: A junction end diverges from the germline sequence, so it may reflect a read error. The genes are TRBV24-1 and TRBJ2-4; D remains unclear. Looked up from germline, CDR1 is KGHDR and CDR2 is SFDVKD. The CDR3 totals 13 residues. CDR3 region: CATGDGAKNIQYF. CDR3 nucleotides: TGTGCCACCGGTGACGGGGCCAAAAACATTCAGTACTTC.

This rearrangement joins TRBV7-3 to TRBJ2-7; TRBD1 might be the D (7 bases). V was clipped by 2 bases and J by 6 bases, with 14 bases between them. This CDR3 has 14 amino acids. CDR1 and CDR2 from the germline V gene are SGHTA and FQGTGA. CDR3 amino acids: CASSLAGGKGEQYF. The CDR3 nucleotides are TGTGCCAGCAGCTTAGCAGGGGGGAAAGGCGAGCAGTACTTC.

The genes are TRBV13 and TRBJ2-5, with TRBD2 identical over 7 bases. The CDR3 is 14 residues long. CDR1 is PRHDT and CDR2 is FYEKMQ in the germline V gene (reference sequence). V lost 5 bases to trimming and J lost 2 bases; unmatched junction nucleotides: 5. DNA of the CDR3: TGTGCCAGCAGCCTGACGGGGGGTCAAGAGACCCAGTACTTC. Protein: CASSLTGGQETQYF. The whole variable domain, remainder taken from reference TRBV13 and TRBJ2-5, is AAGVIQSPRHLIKEKRETATLKCYPIPRHDTVYWYQQGPGQDPQFLISFYEKMQSDKGSIPDRFSAQQFSDYHSELNMSSLELGDSALYFCASSLTGGQETQYFGPGTRLLVL.

V usage is TRBV19 and J usage is TRBJ1-2; 7 bases agree with TRBD1. The germline CDR1 and CDR2 sequences are LNHDA and SQIVND (reference sequence). The V and J ends lost 5 bases and 5 bases, in that order; junction bases with no gene match: 8. The CDR3 consists of 14 residues. The CDR3 reads CASSPQQGKYGYTF. In DNA, the CDR3 is TGTGCCAGTAGTCCTCAACAGGGGAAGTATGGCTACACCTTC.

The chain links TRBV15 to TRBJ2-3; 7 bases align to TRBD2. Germline V gene sequence: CDR1 LNHNV, CDR2 YYDKDF (reference sequence). J lost 7 bases, V lost 3 bases, and 7 bases had no gene match. The CDR3 covers 14 residues. CDR3 region: CATSSWEGRNTQYF. DNA of the CDR3: TGTGCCACCAGCAGTTGGGAGGGGAGAAATACGCAGTATTTT.

This chain uses TRBV5-1 with TRBJ2-5; TRBD1 agrees at 7 bases. The V segment lost 3 bases and the J segment 7 bases; nucleotides outside the gene matches: 18. The CDR3 sequence is 17 residues long. Germline assignment: CDR1 SGHRS and CDR2 YFSETQ. The DNA for the CDR3 is TGCGCCAGCAGCTCCGGACAGGACACCATCTCGTCTTGGACCCAGTACTTC. Encoded protein: CASSSGQDTISSWTQYF.

The rearrangement joins TRBV18 to TRBJ1-2; the match to TRBD1 covers 8 bases. The junction had 10 bases not matched to a gene; V was cut back by 10 bases and J by 6 bases. The CDR3 is made up of 13 amino acids. The germline V gene has CDR1 KGHSH and CDR2 LQKENI. The CDR3 is CATSATGGHGYTF. CDR3 bases: TGTGCCACATCGGCCACAGGGGGACATGGCTACACCTTC. Full variable domain (rest looked up from reference TRBV18 and TRBJ1-2): NAGVMQNPRHLVRRRGQEARLRCSPMKGHSHVYWYRQLPEEGLKFMVYLQKENIIDESGMPKERFSAEFPKEGPSILRIQQVVRGDSAAYFCATSATGGHGYTFGSGTRLTVV.

The chain recombines TRBV19 with TRBJ1-2; D call uncertain. The CDR3 sequence is 12 residues long. V lost 5 bases and J lost 5, with 9 bases in between. The V gene's germline CDR1 is LNHDA and CDR2 SQIVND (reference sequence). The CDR3 DNA sequence: TGTGCCAGTAGTTGGGCAGATTATGGCTACACCTTC. This translates into CASSWADYGYTF.

The chain joins TRBV4-3 to TRBJ2-3; 7 bases are a match to TRBD1. Germline assignment: CDR1 LGHNA and CDR2 YSLEER. The CDR3 has 17 amino acids. The junction had 12 bases not matched to a gene; V was cut back by 2 bases and J by 4 bases. The CDR3 loop reads CASSQLSGQSGADTQYF. CDR3 sequence (DNA): TGCGCCAGCAGCCAATTATCGGGACAGTCGGGCGCAGATACGCAGTATTTT.

This chain connects TRBV6-2 or TRBV6-3 to TRBJ2-2; no firm D call. This CDR3 is built from 14 residues. The germline V gene encodes CDR1 MNHEY and CDR2 SVGEGT. The V gene lost 0 bases and the J gene lost 1 base, with 3 bases spanning the gap. CDR3: CASSYSRNTGELFF. CDR3 bases: TGTGCCAGCAGTTACTCGAGGAACACCGGGGAGCTGTTTTTT.

J is TRBJ2-2 and V is TRBV3-1 (or the pseudogene TRBV3-2); D unclear. Trimming stripped 4 bases from V and 0 bases from J, with 9 bases between. Germline V CDR1 and CDR2: LGHDT, YNNKEL (reference sequence). The CDR3 consists of 15 residues. CDR3 nucleotide sequence: TGTGCCAGCAGCCGGCAGATCGCGAACACCGGGGAGCTGTTTTTT. Protein sequence: CASSRQIANTGELFF.

The chain uses TRBV7-2 and TRBJ1-1; unclear D gene. From germline, CDR1 is SGHTA and CDR2 FQGNSA. The CDR3 covers 16 residues. Trimming shortened V by 1 base and J by 1 base, and 13 bases separated the two germline ends. This CDR3 reads CASSLGGGQGNTEAFF. In DNA form, the CDR3 reads TGTGCCAGCAGCTTAGGAGGAGGGCAAGGGAACACTGAAGCTTTCTTT.

The chain is built from TRBV20-1 and TRBJ1-2, with 8 bases fitting TRBD1. The CDR3 length is 14 residues. Germline CDR1 DFQATT, CDR2 SNEGSKA (reference sequence). V dropped 3 bases and J dropped 8; count of bases not matched to a gene: 11. In nucleotides, the CDR3 is TGCAGTGCTAGTACATCGAGGACAGGGTACGGCTACACCTTC. Protein: CSASTSRTGYGYTF.

J is TRBJ2-3 and V is TRBV5-8; TRBD2 agrees at 11 bases. The J segment lost 2 bases and the V segment lost 0 bases, leaving 8 bases of the junction unmatched. CDR3 length equals 18 residues. Germline-derived CDR1 and CDR2 are SGHTS and YDEGEE. CDR3 sequence reads: CASSLADGTSGYTDTQYF. The CDR3 DNA sequence: TGTGCCAGCAGCTTGGCCGACGGGACTAGCGGTTACACAGATACGCAGTATTTT.

This chain uses TRBV6-1 with TRBJ1-4, with 10 bases identical to TRBD1. Looked up from germline, CDR1 is MNHNS and CDR2 is SASEGT. The CDR3 covers 17 residues. V dropped 0 bases and J dropped 3; count of bases not matched to a gene: 4. CDR3 coding DNA: TGTGCCAGCAGTGAAGCTCTAGGACAGGGGGCTAATGAAAAACTGTTTTTT. Protein: CASSEALGQGANEKLFF.

CDR3 residues: CASSLMEQGFAGELFF. The CDR3 nucleotides are TGTGCCAGCAGCTTAATGGAACAGGGTTTTGCCGGGGAGCTGTTTTTT. V is TRBV11-2 and J is TRBJ2-2; tentatively, D is TRBD1 (6 bases). This CDR3 is 16 amino acids long. The V end was cut by 2 bases, the J end by 6 bases, with 16 bases between. Germline V lookup: CDR1 SGHAT, CDR2 FQNNGV.

This clone came up once. The chain links TRBV5-1 to TRBJ2-1, with 10 positions matching TRBD2. Germline V gene lookup returns CDR1 SGHRS and CDR2 YFSETQ. The CDR3 loop spans 17 amino acids. V was pared by 0 bases and J by 4 bases, with 7 bases of the junction left unmatched. This CDR3 is CASSLGLSSGGYNEQFF. For the CDR3, the DNA is TGCGCCAGCAGCTTGGGGTTGTCTAGCGGGGGATACAATGAGCAGTTCTTC.

The chain has TRBV2 and TRBJ1-5; D gene unclear. The CDR3 extends over 14 amino acids. Trimming took off 3 bases at V and 2 bases at J, with 8 bases between the two ends. Germline V lookup: CDR1 SNHLY, CDR2 FYNNEI. CDR3 bases: TGTGCCAGCAGTGAGTTGGCAGGCAATCAGCCCCAGCATTTT. It codes for CASSELAGNQPQHF.

In the case of this clone: The sample holds other DNA sequences that translate to the same CDR3. The gene calls are TRBV10-3 and TRBJ1-1; 7 bases align to TRBD1. V gave up 0 bases and J gave up 0 bases; unmatched junction bases: 1. The CDR3 sequence is 15 residues long. Germline V gives CDR1 ENHRY, CDR2 SYGVKD. The CDR3: CAISESGQLNTEAFF. CDR3 bases: TGTGCCATCAGTGAGTCGGGACAGTTGAACACTGAAGCTTTCTTT.